Shown below are 23 T cell receptor beta chains from a single sample sequenced in a study of beta chain features in type 1 diabetes. Of the isolated RNA, all was reverse transcribed, and so the sequenced material was expressed TCRB transcripts. Profiling relied on immunoSEQ multiplex PCR, and the TCRdb table lists in-frame clones only, not all of them. The sample has around 300,000 clones; roughly 8% are singletons. Material: central memory CD4+ T cells from blood. The receptors originated from a young woman in good health.

The chain couples TRBV4-3 to TRBJ2-3; D is undetermined. This CDR3 comprises 13 residues. The germline V gene has CDR1 LGHNA and CDR2 YSLEER. Trimming removed 0 bases from V and 5 bases from J, with 6 bases in between. The CDR3 loop reads CASSQDFLDTQYF. CDR3 nucleotide sequence: TGCGCCAGCAGCCAAGACTTCCTAGATACGCAGTATTTT.

The gene calls are TRBV29-1 and TRBJ2-3; a weak D match, TRBD2 (5 bases). V lost 7 bases and J 1 base, leaving 12 bases between the germline ends. This CDR3 contains 13 residues. Germline V gives CDR1 SQVTM, CDR2 ANQGSEA. The DNA for the CDR3 is TGCAGCGGAGAGGACGGGGGCACAGATACGCAGTATTTT. Translated: CSGEDGGTDTQYF.

The V gene is TRBV5-4, the J gene TRBJ2-1, with D possibly matching TRBD2 (5 bases). Trimming took off 4 bases at V and 3 bases at J, with 8 bases between the two ends. CDR1 is SGHNT, CDR2 YYREEE, per germline (reference sequence). The CDR3 runs to 13 residues. CDR3 in amino acids: CASSHRDYNEQFF. The CDR3 nucleotides are TGTGCCAGCAGCCACCGGGACTACAATGAGCAGTTCTTC.

This clone was seen only a few times. V gene TRBV20-1 combines with J gene TRBJ1-2; perhaps TRBD1 as D (6 bases). Germline CDR1 and CDR2: DFQATT and SNEGSKA (reference sequence). The ends were cut back, 6 bases at V and 5 bases at J, with 10 bases in the middle. This CDR3 comprises 11 residues. CDR3 in amino acids: CSANTGYGYTF. Here the CDR3 DNA reads TGCAGTGCGAATACAGGGTATGGCTACACCTTC.

A few counts support this clone. This chain connects TRBV11-2 to TRBJ2-1; tentatively, D is TRBD1 (6 bases). The CDR3 length is 15 residues. V shed 6 bases and J shed 4 bases, with 16 bases lying between them. The germline V gene encodes CDR1 SGHAT and CDR2 FQNNGV. Written as DNA, the CDR3 is TGTGCCAGCAGTTCACAACAGGGTACTTACAATGAGCAGTTCTTC. This sequence encodes CASSSQQGTYNEQFF.

There are a few counts of this clone. The genes are TRBV18 and TRBJ2-1, with D tentatively TRBD1 (5 bases). Deletions cut 3 bases from V and 3 bases from J, with 12 bases between. This CDR3 comprises 15 residues. Germline V lookup: CDR1 KGHSH, CDR2 LQKENI. For the CDR3, the DNA is TGTGCCAGCTCACCGGTCAGGGTTGACTACAATGAGCAGTTCTTC. Protein: CASSPVRVDYNEQFF.

CDR3 nucleotide sequence: TGTGCCAGCAGTGAATCTAGGACCGCTGCGAGGGGGGAGCAGTTCTTC. Residues: CASSESRTAARGEQFF. V is TRBV6-1 and J is TRBJ2-1, with D possibly matching TRBD1 (6 bases). Germline CDR1 and CDR2: MNHNS and SASEGT. The ends were cut back, 2 bases at V and 10 bases at J, with 21 bases in the middle. The CDR3 extends over 16 amino acids.

The chain has TRBV5-1 and TRBJ1-6; no clear D gene. Deletions cut 0 bases from V and 10 bases from J, with 14 bases between. Germline V gives CDR1 SGHRS, CDR2 YFSETQ. This CDR3 spans 15 amino acids. The chain's CDR3 is CASSLDGGIGSPLHF. The DNA for the CDR3 is TGCGCCAGCAGCTTGGACGGAGGGATCGGATCACCCCTCCACTTT.

This clone was seen more than once but under ten times. The chain is built from TRBV7-2 and TRBJ2-7; 9 bases are shared with TRBD1. The CDR3 has 15 residues. Per the germline V gene, CDR1 is SGHTA and CDR2 is FQGNSA. V dropped 5 bases and J dropped 5; count of bases not matched to a gene: 10. The CDR3, as DNA: TGTGCCAGCAGCCCCCGGGGACAGGGAGGGAACGAGCAGTACTTC. This gives the protein CASSPRGQGGNEQYF.

V is TRBV5-1 and J is TRBJ2-7, with D maybe TRBD1 (6 bases). Germline V gene data show CDR1 as SGHRS and CDR2 as YFSETQ. V was pared by 3 bases and J by 1 base, with 14 bases between. The length of the CDR3 is 15 residues. CDR3 amino acids: CASSSTGLSSYEQYF. The CDR3 region has the DNA TGCGCCAGCAGCTCTACAGGGCTCTCGTCCTACGAGCAGTACTTC.

The chain is built from TRBV19 and TRBJ2-2; D might be TRBD2 (5 bases). This CDR3 has 17 amino acids. In germline, CDR1 is LNHDA, CDR2 SQIVND (reference sequence). With 7 bases removed from V and 3 bases from J, the gap between germline ends came to 21 bases. The CDR3 nucleotides read TGTGCCAGTATTTCAAATACGGGAAATATCGACACCGGGGAGCTGTTTTTT. Its translation: CASISNTGNIDTGELFF.

The table lists this clone with a few counts. The chain carries TRBV11-3 and TRBJ1-6; no firm D call. With 5 bases removed from V and 8 bases from J, the gap between germline ends came to 10 bases. Germline loops: CDR1 SGHNT, CDR2 YENEEA. This CDR3 contains 13 residues. The CDR3 here is CASSTDLDSPLHF. The CDR3 DNA sequence: TGTGCCAGCAGCACAGACCTTGATTCACCCCTCCACTTT.

This clone was seen only a few times. V and J are TRBV11-1 and TRBJ1-1; D not certain. CDR1 SGHAT and CDR2 FQDESV come from the germline V gene (reference sequence). CDR3 length: 14 amino acids. The germline V and J ends were trimmed by 0 bases and 6 bases, with 11 bases remaining between them. The CDR3: CASSLARGRAEAFF. In nucleotides, the CDR3 is TGTGCCAGCAGCTTAGCCCGTGGGCGGGCTGAAGCTTTCTTT.

The J gene is TRBJ1-4, the V gene TRBV28; no definite D call. V lost 10 bases and J lost 4, with 13 bases in between. The CDR3 runs 13 residues. The V gene's germline CDR1 is MDHEN and CDR2 SYDVKM. CDR3 residues: CATQVHRNEKLFF. CDR3 bases: TGTGCCACTCAGGTCCACCGTAATGAAAAACTGTTTTTT.

Within the sample, this clone is medium-sized. V is TRBV10-3 and J is TRBJ2-3; the D is unclear. This CDR3 comprises 11 residues. V lost 4 bases and J 5 bases, leaving 4 bases between the germline ends. In germline, CDR1 is ENHRY, CDR2 SYGVKD. CDR3 sequence: CAISGRDTQYF. DNA for the CDR3: TGTGCCATCAGTGGCCGAGATACGCAGTATTTT.

The chain couples TRBV30 to TRBJ2-1; D is uncertain. The CDR3 has 12 amino acids. Germline V lookup: CDR1 GTSNPN, CDR2 SVGIG (reference sequence). V gave up 4 bases and J gave up 9 bases, with 13 bases separating them. CDR3 loop: CAWKVPLGEQFF. The CDR3 coding sequence is TGTGCCTGGAAGGTTCCGCTGGGTGAGCAGTTCTTC.

This clone was counted only a few times. Other DNA sequences from this sample encode an identical CDR3 as well. The rearrangement uses TRBV27 and TRBJ1-2, with TRBD1 matching 7 bases. The ends lost 0 bases at V and 4 bases at J; junction bases unmatched: 5. The CDR3 spans 15 residues. From germline, CDR1 is MNHEY and CDR2 SMNVEV (reference sequence). CDR3 loop: CASSLSRQGGYGYTF. The CDR3 DNA reads TGTGCCAGCAGTTTATCCCGTCAGGGGGGCTATGGCTACACCTTC.

This clone was counted a few times. The CDR3 nucleotides read TGTGCCTGGAGCCGAGGGGCAGGGGGGATCACCGGGGAGCTGTTTTTT. This gives the protein CAWSRGAGGITGELFF. The chain uses TRBV30 and TRBJ2-2; perhaps TRBD1 as D (7 bases). The CDR3 has 16 residues. CDR1 GTSNPN and CDR2 SVGIG come from the germline V gene (reference sequence). The V end lost 3 bases, the J end lost 4 bases, and 18 bases lay between the germline ends.

This clone was seen only a few times. The gene calls are TRBV4-3 and TRBJ2-5; no definite D call. The CDR3 loop spans 12 amino acids. Germline assignment: CDR1 LGHNA and CDR2 YSLEER. Trimming cost V 1 base and J 10 bases, with 10 bases left between them. The CDR3 DNA reads TGCGCCAGCAGCCAAGTCGGCGGTAGCCAGTACTTC. This gives the protein CASSQVGGSQYF.

J is TRBJ2-7 and V is TRBV6-5, with 9 bases that match TRBD1. V lost 7 bases to trimming and J lost 4 bases; unmatched junction nucleotides: 11. The germline gives CDR1 MNHEY, CDR2 SVGAGI. The CDR3 runs 15 residues. The CDR3 sequence: CASTFGGTGSYEQYF. CDR3 nucleotides: TGTGCCAGCACCTTCGGAGGGACAGGGTCTTACGAGCAGTACTTC.

The chain employs TRBV5-1 and TRBJ2-3; maybe TRBD2 (5 bases). Germline CDR1 reads SGHRS; CDR2 reads YFSETQ. The CDR3 extends over 14 amino acids. Between the trimmed V and J ends, which lost 4 bases and 3 bases, there was a span of 12 bases. The CDR3 loop reads CASSLDLGTDTQYF. For the CDR3, the DNA is TGCGCCAGCAGCCTGGACTTGGGTACAGATACGCAGTATTTT.

This clone was picked up a small number of times. The rearrangement uses TRBV7-2 and TRBJ1-2; unclear D gene. Trimming cost V 5 bases and J 5 bases, with 12 bases left between them. This CDR3 is 13 amino acids long. The germline V gene has CDR1 SGHTA and CDR2 FQGNSA. CDR3 sequence reads: CASSLPPLYGYTF. In DNA, the CDR3 is TGTGCCAGCAGCCTTCCCCCCCTATATGGCTACACCTTC. Supplemented by reference TRBV7-2 and TRBJ1-2, the full variable domain reads GAGVSQSPSNKVTEKGKDVELRCDPISGHTALYWYRQSLGQGLEFLIYFQGNSAPDKSGLPSDRFSAERTGGSVSTLTIQRTQQEDSAVYLCASSLPPLYGYTFGSGTRLTVV.

A note on this clone: This sequence may be a read error, since a much larger clone differs from it by one base. The chain uses TRBV2 and TRBJ2-2; D gene uncertain. V gave up 5 bases and J gave up 0 bases, with 7 bases separating them. The germline CDR1 and CDR2 sequences are SNHLY and FYNNEI. The length of the CDR3 is 14 residues. The CDR3 here is CASSRVSNTGELFF. CDR3 coding DNA: TGTGCCAGCAGTAGGGTCTCGAACACCGGGGAGCTGTTTTTT.